This is a list of T cell receptor beta chains from one sample in a study of blood T cell repertoires in COVID-19. TCRdb's copy holds only in-frame clones and misses some; the assay was immunoSEQ multiplex PCR. Seen here are roughly 100,000 clones, about nine tenths observed once, and the top ten hold approximately 17%. The sequencing input was peripheral blood. These receptor sequences come from an elderly woman in a cohort sampled during active COVID-19. The CDR3 runs from the conserved cysteine through the conserved F or W. The D gene is left open where the match is weak. Size values are once, few and many counts, or a class for expanded clones, and some rows have none.

j_call | v_call | clone_size | d_call | cdr3_aa | cdr3_nt
TRBJ1-2 | TRBV3-1/TRBV3-2 | - | TRBD1 | CATLGPGGYGYTF | TGTGCCACCTTAGGACCAGGGGGATATGGCTACACCTTC
TRBJ2-7 | TRBV3-1/TRBV3-2 | - | TRBD2 | CASSQEGARGGLEQYF | TGTGCCAGCAGCCAAGAAGGGGCGCGGGGGGGCTTGGAGCAGTACTTC
TRBJ2-7 | TRBV3-1/TRBV3-2 | - | TRBD2 | CASSQGGWGLAGVTSYEQYF | TGTGCCAGCAGCCAAGGGGGGTGGGGACTAGCGGGAGTAACGTCCTACGAGCAGTACTTC
TRBJ1-1 | TRBV5-5 | few | - | CASSFSPVGQLQVGSAEAFF | TGTGCCAGCAGCTTTTCGCCTGTAGGGCAGTTGCAAGTCGGGAGCGCTGAAGCTTTCTTT
TRBJ2-1 | TRBV30 | once | TRBD2 | CAWSTLAGGYNEQFF | TGTGCCTGGAGTACACTAGCGGGGGGGTACAATGAGCAGTTCTTC
TRBJ2-7 | TRBV10-3 | - | - | CAIKGETGQYF | TGTGCCATCAAGGGGGAAACAGGGCAGTACTTC
TRBJ1-5 | TRBV4-1 | - | - | CASSPWGLDGGNQPQHF | TGCGCCAGCAGCCCCTGGGGACTCGACGGGGGAAATCAGCCCCAGCATTTT
TRBJ1-5 | TRBV4-2 | - | TRBD1 | CASSQTTGSSNQPQHF | TGTGCCAGCAGCCAAACGACAGGGTCGAGCAATCAGCCCCAGCATTTT
TRBJ2-5 | TRBV5-8 | - | TRBD2 | CASSYSKYGLAFRETQYF | TGTGCCAGCAGCTATTCAAAATATGGACTAGCCTTTCGGGAGACCCAGTACTTC
TRBJ2-7 | TRBV7-3 | few | TRBD2 | CASSETSALEQYF | TGTGCCAGCAGCGAAACTAGCGCCCTCGAGCAGTACTTC
TRBJ2-1 | TRBV14 | - | - | CASSQSLRYQFF | TGTGCCAGCAGCCAAAGCCTACGCTATCAGTTCTTC
TRBJ1-1 | TRBV5-6 | - | TRBD1 | CASSATGGGNTEAFF | TGTGCCAGCAGCGCGACAGGGGGCGGGAACACTGAAGCTTTCTTT
TRBJ1-3 | TRBV6-5 | - | TRBD1 | CASSYAGQGANTIYF | TGTGCCAGCAGTTACGCCGGACAGGGGGCAAACACCATATATTTT
TRBJ1-3 | TRBV7-9 | - | - | CASSPRGSGNTIYF | TGTGCCAGCAGCCCCAGGGGATCCGGAAACACCATATATTTT
TRBJ2-5 | TRBV30 | - | TRBD2 | CAWGGRGRYQETQYF | TGTGCCTGGGGCGGGAGGGGGCGCTACCAAGAGACCCAGTACTTC
TRBJ2-1 | TRBV7-2 | - | TRBD2 | CASSLSGAGAYNEQFF | TGTGCCAGCAGCTTAAGTGGAGCGGGGGCCTACAATGAGCAGTTCTTC
TRBJ1-2 | TRBV28 | once | - | CASSLSLISYGYTF | TGTGCCAGCAGTCTCAGTCTCATAAGCTATGGCTACACCTTC
TRBJ2-2 | TRBV5-1 | - | TRBD1 | CASSSTGAPNTGELFF | TGCGCCAGCAGCTCAACAGGGGCTCCGAACACCGGGGAGCTGTTTTTT
TRBJ2-1 | TRBV10-3 | - | - | CAISEKRELEQFF | TGTGCCATCAGTGAAAAAAGGGAGCTTGAGCAGTTCTTC
TRBJ1-6 | TRBV3-1/TRBV3-2 | few | TRBD1 | CASSQGTGPAPLHF | TGTGCCAGCAGCCAAGGGACAGGGCCGGCACCCCTCCACTTT
TRBJ2-7 | TRBV6-5 | - | TRBD2 | CASQREVAAEQYF | TGTGCCAGCCAGCGGGAGGTTGCGGCCGAGCAGTACTTC
TRBJ2-2 | TRBV10-3 | - | - | CALRGSGTGELFF | TGTGCCCTCCGGGGAAGCGGCACCGGGGAGCTGTTTTTT
TRBJ2-3 | TRBV10-3 | - | - | CAISEGKGGTDTQYF | TGTGCCATCAGTGAGGGGAAGGGAGGCACAGATACGCAGTATTTT
TRBJ1-2 | TRBV10-3 | - | - | CAISRAREGSYGYTF | TGTGCCATCAGTCGAGCCCGGGAGGGGTCGTATGGCTACACCTTC
TRBJ1-3 | TRBV18 | - | - | CASSPPMQAVSGNTIYF | TGTGCCAGCTCACCACCGATGCAGGCCGTCTCTGGAAACACCATATATTTT
TRBJ1-5 | TRBV5-6 | - | TRBD1 | CASSRQGTELNQPQHF | TGTGCCAGCAGCCGACAGGGGACAGAGCTTAATCAGCCCCAGCATTTT